These T cell receptor beta chains were read from a single sample in a study of T cells expressing NK-cell markers. From its re-call of the 5' RACE reads, TCRdb lists each CDR3 protein once, without DNA. This sample's clone table lists about 110,000 distinct CDR3 sequences. Sequenced sample: blood T cells: a sorted CD56 or NKG2C T cell subset, CD4+ or CD8+ T cells, or bulk PBMC T cells (not recorded which). The receptors were gathered from a woman between 18 and 69 years old in good health. Each CDR3 is given with its conserved first and last residue.

cdr3_aa	v_call	j_call
CASSEAPRGELFF	TRBV25-1	TRBJ2-2
CASSQDWGIFGTDTQYF	TRBV14	TRBJ2-3
CASSQDITGNSNQPQHF	TRBV3-1	TRBJ1-5
CASSSRTAMNTEAFF	TRBV27	TRBJ1-1
CASSYVTGGNTEAFF	TRBV6-5	TRBJ1-1
CASRPTGGGNIQYF	TRBV12-3/TRBV12-4	TRBJ2-4
CASSLATFRADTQYF	TRBV5-6	TRBJ2-3
CASSFLVTDTQYF	TRBV11-1	TRBJ2-3
CASTTLGFYNEQFF	TRBV5-6	TRBJ2-1
CARIPGLAGVINNEQFF	TRBV27	TRBJ2-1
CATSTSGGIYNEQFF	TRBV15	TRBJ2-1
CASSIDSRNYEQYF	TRBV19	TRBJ2-7
CASSQEPGTHYGYTF	TRBV3-1	TRBJ1-2
CSVVSRQETQYF	TRBV29-1	TRBJ2-5
CSARSNLANTEAFF	TRBV20-1	TRBJ1-1
CASSAGQGSYDEQFF	TRBV9	TRBJ2-1
CASSQEGTVFPTDTQYF	TRBV14	TRBJ2-3
CATSSDYSGRSTDTQYF	TRBV15	TRBJ2-3
CASSPFGGGLFF	TRBV27	TRBJ2-2
CASSLSGAGETQYF	TRBV27	TRBJ2-5
CASSNRRSARTDTQYF	TRBV19	TRBJ2-3
CASTLGSSYNSPLHF	TRBV27	TRBJ1-6
CASSQTGLAGTDTQYF	TRBV3-1	TRBJ2-3
CASSLSGLAGDNEQFF	TRBV27	TRBJ2-1
CASSFSSARYTF	TRBV5-5	TRBJ1-2
CASSWVGSPLHF	TRBV27	TRBJ1-6
CSVESGGLADTQYF	TRBV29-1	TRBJ2-3
CASSFPTSGGSYNEQFF	TRBV7-3	TRBJ2-1
CASTGAAYEQYF	TRBV6-1	TRBJ2-7
CASSVGPADEQFF	TRBV9	TRBJ2-1
CASSWTENRNYGYTF	TRBV12-3/TRBV12-4	TRBJ1-2
CSGEDTGELFF	TRBV29-1	TRBJ2-2
CSVEGAGYEQYF	TRBV29-1	TRBJ2-7
CASSSWGTTGELFF	TRBV28	TRBJ2-2
CASREGTGAYEQYF	TRBV28	TRBJ2-7
CASTHQNTGELFF	TRBV6-1	TRBJ2-2
CASSSNRDLPYEQYF	TRBV28	TRBJ2-7
CASSYGTGMVEAFF	TRBV6-5	TRBJ1-1
CASSPSPRGRGSYGYTF	TRBV4-1	TRBJ1-2
CSVLQGDRNEQFF	TRBV29-1	TRBJ2-1
CASSLSGGGTGELFF	TRBV27	TRBJ2-2
CASTWTSGALYEQFF	TRBV12-3/TRBV12-4	TRBJ2-1
CASSWGQSSYNEQFF	TRBV5-1	TRBJ2-1
CASSFSLNSGLSSYEQYF	TRBV6-2/TRBV6-3	TRBJ2-7
CASSLGVSTEAFF	TRBV7-3	TRBJ1-1
CASSSRLVRSYNEQFF	TRBV7-9	TRBJ2-1